Listed below are T cell receptor beta chains from one sample, sequenced in a study of post-analysis software for immune sequencing data. Each CDR3 protein gets one entry after TCRdb re-called the PCR reads with MiXCR. The data show 150,000 to 200,000 distinct CDR3 sequences, 35% to 40% seen once. Sequenced here: blood, sampled after autologous hematopoietic stem cell transplantation. Receptors were obtained from a girl aged 5 to 17 with multiple sclerosis. CDR3s include the opening cysteine and the closing phenylalanine or tryptophan. A D gene is named only where the DNA matches it firmly. The size entry is marked missing in some rows and otherwise reads once, few, many or a size class.

D: .; size: .; V: TRBV10-3; J: TRBJ1-2; DNA: TGTGCCATCAGTGAATCACAGAACTATGGCTACACCTTC; CDR3: CAISESQNYGYTF
D: TRBD1; size: few; V: TRBV24-1; J: TRBJ2-1; DNA: TGTGCCACCAGTGATCCGCGGGGGACAGGGTCGGACAATGAGCAGTTCTTC; CDR3: CATSDPRGTGSDNEQFF
D: .; size: few; V: TRBV6-6; J: TRBJ2-5; DNA: TGTGCCAGCAGTTACCGGGACGGTGAGACCCAGTACTTC; CDR3: CASSYRDGETQYF
D: TRBD2; size: .; V: TRBV28; J: TRBJ2-1; DNA: TGTGCCAGCCGTTTTGGGACCGGGAGGGCGGCCTACAATGAGCAGTTCTTC; CDR3: CASRFGTGRAAYNEQFF
D: .; size: .; V: TRBV5-1; J: TRBJ2-7; DNA: TGCGCCAGCAGCCTGGACCAGGGGGGATACGAGCAGTACTTC; CDR3: CASSLDQGGYEQYF
D: .; size: many; V: TRBV10-3; J: TRBJ2-7; DNA: TGTGCCACCGCTGGCTATGCCGCCTACGAGCAGTACTTC; CDR3: CATAGYAAYEQYF
D: TRBD1; size: few; V: TRBV5-1; J: TRBJ2-5; DNA: TGCGCCAGCAGCTTGGGGGGACAGGGAGCGAGGGAGACCCAGTACTTC; CDR3: CASSLGGQGARETQYF
D: .; size: few; V: TRBV5-1; J: TRBJ1-1; DNA: TGCGCCAGCAGCTTGTTGACGGCCGGGGGCACTGAAGCTTTCTTT; CDR3: CASSLLTAGGTEAFF
D: .; size: .; V: TRBV7-9; J: TRBJ1-1; DNA: TGTGCCAGCAGCCGGGGTGGAGTGTTTGCTGAAGCTTTCTTT; CDR3: CASSRGGVFAEAFF
D: TRBD2; size: .; V: TRBV20-1; J: TRBJ2-7; DNA: TGCAGTGCTAGAGATGTCATAACAGGACTAGCCTACGAGCAGTACTTC; CDR3: CSARDVITGLAYEQYF
D: .; size: .; V: TRBV25-1; J: TRBJ2-1; DNA: TGTGCCAGCAGTGCCGCGGGCTCTGGATACAATGAGCAGTTCTTC; CDR3: CASSAAGSGYNEQFF
D: .; size: .; V: TRBV7-9; J: TRBJ2-3; DNA: TGTGCCAGCAGCAGACAACGGATCCTCACAGATACGCAGTATTTT; CDR3: CASSRQRILTDTQYF
D: .; size: once; V: TRBV14; J: TRBJ2-1; DNA: TGTGCCAGCAGCCCCCGCCGGGTCACAGGGTCCATTTACATCGAGCAGTTCTTC; CDR3: CASSPRRVTGSIYIEQFF
D: .; size: .; V: TRBV7-9; J: TRBJ1-1; DNA: TGTGCCAGCAGCTCCGCCCTATTGGGAGCTTTCTTT; CDR3: CASSSALLGAFF
D: .; size: .; V: TRBV28; J: TRBJ2-7; DNA: TGTGCCAGCAGTATCGGACTATTAGGCTACGAGCAGTACTTC; CDR3: CASSIGLLGYEQYF
D: TRBD1; size: .; V: TRBV11-2; J: TRBJ2-6; DNA: TGTGCCAGCAGCAAGGCCGGGACAGTTTCGGGCGCCAACGTCCTGACTTTC; CDR3: CASSKAGTVSGANVLTF
D: TRBD2; size: .; V: TRBV6-5; J: TRBJ2-1; DNA: TGTGCCAGCAGGGGAGGGACTGGTGAGCAGTTCTTC; CDR3: CASRGGTGEQFF
D: TRBD2; size: few; V: TRBV7-8; J: TRBJ2-1; DNA: TGTGCCAGCAGCTTAGGGCTAGCGGGTACCAATGAGCAGTTCTTC; CDR3: CASSLGLAGTNEQFF
D: .; size: few; V: TRBV6-2/TRBV6-3; J: TRBJ2-3; DNA: TGTGCCAGCAGTTACGTTGGCGGGAACGCAGATACGCAGTATTTT; CDR3: CASSYVGGNADTQYF
D: .; size: .; V: TRBV20-1; J: TRBJ2-5; DNA: TGCAGTGCTAGGGGTTGGCCCCAAGAGACCCAGTACTTC; CDR3: CSARGWPQETQYF
D: .; size: few; V: TRBV7-9; J: TRBJ2-1; DNA: TGTGCCAGCAGCTCATTCGACAGTGGCAACTACAATGAGCAGTTCTTC; CDR3: CASSSFDSGNYNEQFF
D: .; size: few; V: TRBV4-3; J: TRBJ2-1; DNA: TGCGCCAGCAGCCAAGATGTAGGAGTATCCTACAATGAGCAGTTCTTC; CDR3: CASSQDVGVSYNEQFF
D: .; size: .; V: TRBV6-5; J: TRBJ1-2; DNA: TGTGCCAGCAGTTCCGGACGGGGCGCCTATGGCTACACCTTC; CDR3: CASSSGRGAYGYTF
D: .; size: many; V: TRBV5-1; J: TRBJ2-4; DNA: TGCGCCAGCAGCTTGGAGGGGCTAGCCAAAAACATTCAGTACTTC; CDR3: CASSLEGLAKNIQYF
D: .; size: few; V: TRBV5-6; J: TRBJ2-4; DNA: TGTGCCAGCAGCTTGACTGCTCTAGCCAAAAACATTCAGTACTTC; CDR3: CASSLTALAKNIQYF
D: .; size: few; V: TRBV20-1; J: TRBJ2-7; DNA: TGCAGTGCTAGAGAAACAGGGTCCTACGAGCAGTACTTC; CDR3: CSARETGSYEQYF
D: .; size: .; V: TRBV29-1; J: TRBJ2-3; DNA: TGCAGCGTTGATTCCGGTAGCACAGATACGCAGTATTTT; CDR3: CSVDSGSTDTQYF
D: .; size: .; V: TRBV27; J: TRBJ2-4; DNA: TGTGCCAGCAGTTTAGGGGGGTCCAAAAACATTCAGTACTTC; CDR3: CASSLGGSKNIQYF
D: .; size: few; V: TRBV12-3/TRBV12-4; J: TRBJ1-5; DNA: TGTGCCAGCAGTAAAACGACGGGACGTCTACTTTATAGCAATCAGCCCCAGCATTTT; CDR3: CASSKTTGRLLYSNQPQHF